The entry below describes one T cell receptor (beta chain). As processed by the authors: From reference gene primer amplification, estimates of nucleated cell counts were derived. The assay was immunoSEQ multiplex PCR, and TCRdb's table has in-frame clones only and misses some. The V and J calls and clone size come from that table; D and trimming were worked out from the DNA. Altogether 60,000 or so clones are present, approximately 80% being singletons, with the ten largest covering about 4%. This entry is derived from a study of blood T cell repertoires in COVID-19. About the research overall: Sites in the United States, Italy and Spain provided acute and convalescent COVID-19 samples. Nucleic acid was either cDNA or gDNA, and it came from T cells, B-cell-depleted T cells, or PBMCs.

V dropped 7 bases and J dropped 3; count of bases not matched to a gene: 22. Germline CDR1 is MDHEN and CDR2 is SYDVKM. The CDR3 is made up of 19 amino acids. The TCR comes from a woman older than 75 with acute or convalescent COVID-19. The specimen sequenced was peripheral blood. The chain uses TRBV28 and TRBJ2-7, with 9 bases that match TRBD1. This CDR3 reads CASTKNRGRVGVEVYEQYF. In DNA form, the CDR3 reads TGTGCCAGCACCAAAAACAGGGGGCGAGTGGGTGTCGAGGTCTACGAGCAGTACTTC.